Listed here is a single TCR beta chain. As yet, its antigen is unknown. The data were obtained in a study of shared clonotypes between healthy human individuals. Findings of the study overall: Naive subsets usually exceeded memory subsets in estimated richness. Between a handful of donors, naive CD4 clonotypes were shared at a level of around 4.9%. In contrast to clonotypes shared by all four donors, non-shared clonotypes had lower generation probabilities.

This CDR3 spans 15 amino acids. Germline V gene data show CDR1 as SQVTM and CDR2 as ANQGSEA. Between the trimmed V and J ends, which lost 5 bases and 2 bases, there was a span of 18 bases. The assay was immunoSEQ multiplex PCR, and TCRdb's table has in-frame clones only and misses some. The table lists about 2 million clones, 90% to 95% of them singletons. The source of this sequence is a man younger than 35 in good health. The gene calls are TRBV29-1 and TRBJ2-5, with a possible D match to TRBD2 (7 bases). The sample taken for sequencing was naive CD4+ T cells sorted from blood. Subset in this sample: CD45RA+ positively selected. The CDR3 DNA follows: TGCAGCGTTAAAGGGCGGGGGCTCGGACAAGAGACCCAGTACTTC. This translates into CSVKGRGLGQETQYF.